This T cell receptor (beta chain) was sequenced during a study of cytomegalovirus exposure and HLA in healthy donors. The V and J ends lost 0 bases and 2 bases, in that order; junction bases with no gene match: 4. This CDR3 has 14 residues. The germline V gene encodes CDR1 SQVTM and CDR2 ANQGSEA. TCRdb keeps only in-frame clones here, not all; method: immunoSEQ multiplex PCR. Of roughly 60,000 clones detected, over 90% appear once; the ten largest clones hold approximately 2.1%. The specimen sequenced was PBMCs. The chain joins TRBV29-1 to TRBJ2-7; 7 bases agree with TRBD1. The TCR sequence derives from a man aged 18 to 30 in good health and CMV-seronegative. The CDR3 DNA is TGCAGCGTTGAAGATACGACAGGGACCTACGAGCAGTACTTC. Protein product: CSVEDTTGTYEQYF.